These 30 T cell receptor beta chains were sequenced from one sample in a study of T cells after somatic rescue of genetic block. Clones were read by immunoSEQ multiplex PCR, and TCRdb kept only the in-frame ones, dropping some. Of approximately 100,000 clones in the sample, about 90% were seen once. Sequencing was carried out using peripheral blood mononuclear cells (PBMCs). Source of these receptors: a young woman.

CDR3 sequence reads: CASSAALAGVNNEQFF. The CDR3 DNA sequence: TGTGCCAGCAGTGCCGCCCTAGCGGGCGTCAACAATGAGCAGTTCTTC. V is TRBV28 and J is TRBJ2-1; 8 positions match TRBD2. The CDR3 is 16 amino acids. V dropped 5 bases and J dropped 5; count of bases not matched to a gene: 11. Germline loops: CDR1 MDHEN, CDR2 SYDVKM.

This rearrangement joins TRBV28 to TRBJ2-5, with TRBD2 matching over 11 bases. The CDR3 has 15 residues. V trimming: 3 bases; J trimming: 3 bases; junction bases outside the gene matches: 3. Germline V gene sequence: CDR1 MDHEN, CDR2 SYDVKM. The CDR3 DNA reads as TGTGCCAGCAGTTTTAGCGGGAGGGCGGAAGAGACCCAGTACTTC. It codes for CASSFSGRAEETQYF.

This clone was recorded only once. This chain uses TRBV27 with TRBJ2-7, with D perhaps matching TRBD1 (5 bases). Germline V lookup: CDR1 MNHEY, CDR2 SMNVEV (reference sequence). CDR3 length equals 14 residues. V dropped 0 bases and J dropped 4 bases, with 10 bases sitting between them. The CDR3 is CASSLSRQGYEQYF. In nucleotides, the CDR3 is TGTGCCAGCAGTTTATCTCGGCAGGGTTACGAGCAGTACTTC.

CDR3 amino acids: CSVPNPGTSASTGELFF. CDR3 DNA sequence: TGCAGCGTTCCTAACCCCGGGACTAGCGCCTCCACCGGGGAGCTGTTTTTT. The V call is TRBV29-1, the J call TRBJ2-2; 10 positions agree with TRBD2. Looked up from germline, CDR1 is SQVTM and CDR2 is ANQGSEA. The V segment lost 5 bases and the J segment 4 bases; nucleotides outside the gene matches: 13. The CDR3 is 17 residues long.

The gene calls are TRBV6-1 and TRBJ2-7, with unresolved D. The CDR3 is made up of 13 amino acids. Deletions cut 7 bases from V and 2 bases from J, with 12 bases between. Germline lookup yields CDR1 MNHNS and CDR2 SASEGT. DNA of the CDR3: TGTGCCAGCATCTCAGGCGACGCCTACGAGCAGTACTTC. This codes for CASISGDAYEQYF.

The chain carries TRBV4-3 and TRBJ1-4; perhaps TRBD1 as D (5 bases). V was pared by 1 base and J by 5 bases, with 17 bases between. The CDR3 contains 17 residues. Germline loops: CDR1 LGHNA, CDR2 YSLEER. In DNA form, the CDR3 reads TGCGCCAGCAGCCAAGTTCCCTGGAGACAGAGAAATGAAAAACTGTTTTTT. The encoded protein is CASSQVPWRQRNEKLFF.

This chain uses TRBV5-1 with TRBJ2-3; the D gene is possibly TRBD2 (5 bases). The CDR3 is 12 amino acids. V lost 3 bases and J 6 bases, leaving 8 bases between the germline ends. CDR1 is SGHRS and CDR2 is YFSETQ in the germline V gene. The CDR3 DNA sequence: TGCGCCAGCAGCTCCGGGGTGGATACGCAGTATTTT. The encoded protein is CASSSGVDTQYF. The entire variable domain, with the rest obtained from reference TRBV5-1 and TRBJ2-3, is as follows: KAGVTQTPRYLIKTRGQQVTLSCSPISGHRSVSWYQQTPGQGLQFLFEYFSETQRNKGNFPGRFSGRQFSNSRSEMNVSTLELGDSALYLCASSSGVDTQYFGPGTRLTVL.

V is TRBV19 and J is TRBJ2-7, with D hard to call. V gave up 5 bases and J gave up 0 bases, with 17 bases separating them. This CDR3 is 16 amino acids long. Germline V gene lookup returns CDR1 LNHDA and CDR2 SQIVND (reference sequence). This chain's CDR3 is CASSDNGVASSYEQYF. CDR3 nucleotides: TGTGCCAGTAGTGATAATGGGGTCGCCAGCTCCTACGAGCAGTACTTC.

The rearrangement uses TRBV7-8 and TRBJ1-1, with 9 bases that match TRBD1. Germline CDR1 SGHVS, CDR2 FQNEAQ. This CDR3 has 15 amino acids. J lost 5 bases, V lost 2 bases, and 6 bases had no gene match. CDR3 loop: CASSLLGTGSTEAFF. DNA of the CDR3: TGTGCCAGCAGCTTACTCGGGACAGGGTCGACTGAAGCTTTCTTT.

This clone was picked up one time. CDR3 sequence reads: CASSLGQGDLMDEQFF. In nucleotides, the CDR3 is TGTGCCAGCAGTTTGGGACAGGGGGACTTGATGGATGAGCAGTTCTTC. This chain links TRBV27 with TRBJ2-1; 11 nucleotides match TRBD1. Germline V gene data show CDR1 as MNHEY and CDR2 as SMNVEV (reference sequence). V was pared by 3 bases and J by 8 bases, with 9 bases of the junction left unmatched. The CDR3 runs 16 residues.

This chain links TRBV10-3 with TRBJ2-1, with unresolved D. The CDR3 spans 14 residues. The germline V gene has CDR1 ENHRY and CDR2 SYGVKD. Trimming took off 7 bases at V and 5 bases at J, with 15 bases between the two ends. The CDR3 DNA sequence: TGTGCCATCAAGGGCAGCAACGCGGACAATGAGCAGTTCTTC. Translation: CAIKGSNADNEQFF.

The genes are TRBV11-2 and TRBJ1-1; 10 bases are a match to TRBD1. The CDR3 has 17 amino acids. The junction had 12 bases not matched to a gene; V was cut back by 2 bases and J by 6 bases. The germline V gene encodes CDR1 SGHAT and CDR2 FQNNGV. CDR3 sequence (DNA): TGTGCCAGCAGCTTAATAGGTTGGGACAGGGGTGTCGCTGAAGCTTTCTTT. Translating it yields CASSLIGWDRGVAEAFF. Looking up the rest from reference TRBV11-2 and TRBJ1-1 gives the full variable domain: EAGVAQSPRYKIIEKRQSVAFWCNPISGHATLYWYQQILGQGPKLLIQFQNNGVVDDSQLPKDRFSAERLKGVDSTLKIQPAKLEDSAVYLCASSLIGWDRGVAEAFFGQGTRLTVV.

This clone has more than one count but fewer than ten. The chain links TRBV6-5 to TRBJ2-3; D possibly corresponds to TRBD2 (5 bases). The V end lost 6 bases, the J end lost 7 bases, and 11 bases lay between the germline ends. The CDR3 length is 12 residues. CDR1 MNHEY and CDR2 SVGAGI come from the germline V gene. The CDR3: CASRVGENTQYF. CDR3 sequence (DNA): TGTGCCAGCAGGGTTGGGGAGAATACGCAGTATTTT.

The chain couples TRBV28 to TRBJ2-3; 8 bases are shared with TRBD1. The CDR3 consists of 13 residues. CDR1 and CDR2 from the germline V gene are MDHEN and SYDVKM. V trimming: 6 bases; J trimming: 5 bases; junction bases outside the gene matches: 4. CDR3 sequence (DNA): TGTGCCAGCAGGTCAGGGGGCAGAGATACGCAGTATTTT. Encoded protein: CASRSGGRDTQYF.

The rearrangement links TRBV5-1 to TRBJ2-3, with D possibly matching TRBD2 (6 bases). The germline V gene has CDR1 SGHRS and CDR2 YFSETQ. The length of the CDR3 is 16 residues. V was clipped by 2 bases and J by 0 bases, with 13 bases between them. The CDR3 coding sequence is TGCGCCAGCAGCTTATCAGCGGGCTGGAGCACAGATACGCAGTATTTT. This encodes CASSLSAGWSTDTQYF.

V gene TRBV6-1 combines with J gene TRBJ1-5, with 10 bases fitting TRBD1. CDR1 is MNHNS, CDR2 SASEGT, per germline. This CDR3 is 14 amino acids long. With V trimmed by 6 bases and J by 7 bases, 6 bases remained unmatched. The CDR3 sequence is CASSWTGGYQPQHF. The CDR3 nucleotides are TGTGCCAGCAGCTGGACAGGGGGATACCAGCCCCAGCATTTT.

The chain recombines TRBV19 with TRBJ1-2; tentatively, D is TRBD1 (5 bases). The germline V and J ends were trimmed by 4 bases and 3 bases, with 15 bases remaining between them. This CDR3 spans 15 amino acids. Germline V gives CDR1 LNHDA, CDR2 SQIVND (reference sequence). The CDR3 here is CASSRNGGRHYGYTF. Here the CDR3 DNA reads TGTGCCAGTAGTAGAAATGGGGGACGGCACTATGGCTACACCTTC.

The gene calls are TRBV6-1 and TRBJ2-7; TRBD1 agrees at 10 bases. The CDR3 contains 15 residues. The germline V gene has CDR1 MNHNS and CDR2 SASEGT. V lost 5 bases and J lost 6; bases outside the gene matches: 10. The CDR3 sequence is CASSKTGTGVSEQYF. For the CDR3, the DNA is TGTGCCAGCAGTAAAACCGGGACAGGGGTAAGCGAGCAGTACTTC.

This chain links TRBV29-1 with TRBJ2-7; a possible D gene is TRBD2 (5 bases). The CDR3 is 13 amino acids. With 0 bases removed from V and 5 bases from J, the gap between germline ends came to 11 bases. The germline V gene has CDR1 SQVTM and CDR2 ANQGSEA. The CDR3 sequence: CSVEEIRGDEQYF. The CDR3 DNA follows: TGCAGCGTTGAAGAGATCCGGGGTGACGAGCAGTACTTC.

This chain connects TRBV30 to TRBJ2-1; D is uncertain. The CDR3 has 13 amino acids. In germline, CDR1 is GTSNPN, CDR2 SVGIG (reference sequence). V shed 0 bases and J shed 3 bases, with 6 bases lying between them. CDR3 DNA: TGTGCCTGGAGTGTAACTCTCTACAATGAGCAGTTCTTC. It is translated as CAWSVTLYNEQFF.

CDR3 sequence (DNA): TGTGCCAGCAGCTTATCGGGCGGGAGGATCTACGAGCAGTACTTC. Its translation is CASSLSGGRIYEQYF. The chain is built from TRBV13 and TRBJ2-7, with TRBD2 matching over 8 bases. CDR3 size: 15 residues. With V trimmed by 2 bases and J by 3 bases, 6 bases remained unmatched. The germline CDR1 and CDR2 sequences are PRHDT and FYEKMQ (reference sequence). The entire variable domain, with the rest obtained from reference TRBV13 and TRBJ2-7, is as follows: AAGVIQSPRHLIKEKRETATLKCYPIPRHDTVYWYQQGPGQDPQFLISFYEKMQSDKGSIPDRFSAQQFSDYHSELNMSSLELGDSALYFCASSLSGGRIYEQYFGPGTRLTVT.

The rearrangement uses TRBV6-1 and TRBJ2-2; no definite D call. CDR3 size: 13 residues. V was shortened by 1 base and J by 5 bases, with 5 bases between the two germline ends. Per the germline V gene, CDR1 is MNHNS and CDR2 is SASEGT. The CDR3 reads CASSEVLTGELFF. CDR3 bases: TGTGCCAGCAGTGAAGTTTTAACCGGGGAGCTGTTTTTT.

The chain recombines TRBV28 with TRBJ1-5, with D unresolved. This CDR3 region has 15 residues. Trimming stripped 11 bases from V and 7 bases from J, with 24 bases between. Per germline, CDR1 MDHEN and CDR2 SYDVKM. CDR3 region: CAAIPFGRPFQPQHF. As DNA, the CDR3 is TGTGCCGCCATCCCTTTTGGGCGTCCATTCCAGCCCCAGCATTTT.

The rearrangement links TRBV5-4 to TRBJ2-5, with a tentative D call TRBD2 (6 bases). Germline V gene lookup returns CDR1 SGHNT and CDR2 YYREEE (reference sequence). The CDR3 is 15 amino acids. Trimming pared 2 bases from V and 0 bases from J, leaving 11 bases between. The CDR3 reads CASSFGGSYQETQYF. The CDR3 nucleotides read TGTGCCAGCAGCTTTGGGGGGAGCTACCAAGAGACCCAGTACTTC.

The chain combines TRBV7-9 with TRBJ2-1, with 15 bases aligning to TRBD2. Germline V lookup: CDR1 SEHNR, CDR2 FQNEAQ (reference sequence). The length of the CDR3 is 19 residues. The trim removed 1 base at V and 6 bases at J, leaving 10 bases unmatched. The CDR3 coding sequence is TGTGCCAGCAGCTTAGGCGGACTAGCGGGAGGGGCCAAGGTCAATGAGCAGTTCTTC. Amino acids: CASSLGGLAGGAKVNEQFF.

This chain joins TRBV30 and TRBJ1-6; D unresolved. Trimming shortened V by 2 bases and J by 18 bases, and 11 bases separated the two germline ends. This CDR3 region has 10 residues. Per germline, CDR1 GTSNPN and CDR2 SVGIG (reference sequence). CDR3 amino acids: CAWSKDLGHF. CDR3 DNA sequence: TGTGCCTGGAGTAAGGACCTGGGCCACTTT.

About this clone itself: Mismatch with germline at one junction end may stem from a read error. The DNA for the CDR3 is TGTGCTAGCAGCTCGTTAGCGGGAGAGAGGGGTGAGCAGTTCTTC. The encoded protein is CASSSLAGERGEQFF. The chain carries TRBV7-7 and TRBJ2-1; 9 positions match TRBD2. The CDR3 runs 15 residues. The germline V gene encodes CDR1 SSHAT and CDR2 FNYEAQ (reference sequence).

The V call is TRBV7-2, the J call TRBJ2-7; D is perhaps TRBD1 (6 bases). CDR3 length equals 16 residues. V was shortened by 5 bases and J by 0 bases, with 17 bases between the two germline ends. The V gene's germline CDR1 is SGHTA and CDR2 FQGNSA. In nucleotides, the CDR3 is TGTGCCAGCAGCAAACGGTTGAGGGGGAGCTCCTACGAGCAGTACTTC. This gives the protein CASSKRLRGSSYEQYF.

V gene TRBV4-1 combines with J gene TRBJ1-2; 7 bases line up with TRBD1. V was clipped by 2 bases and J by 0 bases; unmatched bases: 6. Germline CDR1 MGHRA, CDR2 YSYEKL. This CDR3 is built from 16 residues. This CDR3 reads CASSQIPGQTNYGYTF. The CDR3 DNA reads as TGCGCCAGCAGCCAAATTCCGGGACAGACTAACTATGGCTACACCTTC.

V is TRBV28 and J is TRBJ2-7, with 8 bases lining up with TRBD2. CDR1 is MDHEN and CDR2 is SYDVKM in the germline V gene. V was clipped by 2 bases and J by 4 bases; unmatched bases: 4. The CDR3 is 14 amino acids. The CDR3 reads CASSLSGRSYEQYF. DNA of the CDR3: TGTGCCAGCAGTTTAAGCGGGAGATCGTACGAGCAGTACTTC. Full variable domain (remainder filled in from reference TRBV28 and TRBJ2-7): DVKVTQSSRYLVKRTGEKVFLECVQDMDHENMFWYRQDPGLGLRLIYFSYDVKMKEKGDIPEGYSVSREKKERFSLILESASTNQTSMYLCASSLSGRSYEQYFGPGTRLTVT.